Each of the 22 T cell receptor beta chains below was sequenced from the same sample in a study of T cells in localized non-small cell lung cancer. TCRdb's table, derived via immunoSEQ multiplex PCR, lists solely in-frame clones and lacks some. In the table there are tens of thousands of clones, about 72% of which are singletons. Specimen: peripheral blood, collected before any cancer treatment. All receptors come from a man aged 40 to 75 with stage I squamous cell lung carcinoma.

The rearrangement uses TRBV5-6 and TRBJ2-5; D unclear. V was cut by 0 bases and J by 4 bases, with 16 bases left in between. Germline CDR1 SGHDT, CDR2 YYEEEE. The CDR3 length is 16 residues. DNA for the CDR3: TGTGCCAGCAGCTTGGGGGCAGCAAATACTGGAGAGACCCAGTACTTC. Amino acids: CASSLGAANTGETQYF.

With respect to this clone: Germline and junction disagree at one end, which may indicate a read error. The V call is TRBV7-7, the J call TRBJ2-1; 10 bases match TRBD2. The CDR3 is 15 amino acids. Germline loops: CDR1 SSHAT, CDR2 FNYEAQ (reference sequence). The CDR3 loop is CASSLAPSGGNEQFF. The CDR3, as DNA: TGTGCTAGCAGCTTAGCGCCTAGCGGGGGCAATGAGCAGTTCTTC.

J is TRBJ2-1 and V is TRBV4-1, with 8 bases aligning to TRBD1. Trimming removed 4 bases from V and 6 bases from J; junction bases left unmatched: 5. The CDR3 loop spans 14 amino acids. The germline gives CDR1 MGHRA, CDR2 YSYEKL. The CDR3 DNA sequence: TGCGCCAGCAGCCCGGACAGGGCGTCCAATGAGCAGTTCTTC. This gives the protein CASSPDRASNEQFF.

This clone was seen a few times. The DNA of the CDR3 is TGTGCCTCTCGGACAGGGCAAGCCGCAGGTGCGAATACGCAGTATTTT. Its translation: CASRTGQAAGANTQYF. This chain links TRBV19 with TRBJ2-3; 8 nucleotides line up with TRBD1. J lost 7 bases, V lost 11 bases, and 20 bases had no gene match. This CDR3 has 16 amino acids. CDR1 LNHDA and CDR2 SQIVND come from the germline V gene (reference sequence).

This clone was detected only once. This chain uses TRBV7-2 with TRBJ1-3, with no clear D. The CDR3 loop spans 15 amino acids. The germline V gene has CDR1 SGHTA and CDR2 FQGNSA. V was shortened by 5 bases and J by 0 bases, with 11 bases between the two germline ends. The CDR3 nucleotides are TGTGCCAGCAGCCCCCCCGGGTCCTCTGGAAACACCATATATTTT. This codes for CASSPPGSSGNTIYF.

CDR3 sequence: CASSPLSLSNQPQHF. CDR3 in DNA: TGCGCCAGCAGCCCCCTCTCCCTCAGCAATCAGCCCCAGCATTTT. The rearrangement links TRBV5-1 to TRBJ1-5; no clear D. The V and J ends lost 4 bases and 1 base respectively, with 12 bases between them. Germline lookup yields CDR1 SGHRS and CDR2 YFSETQ. The CDR3 is 15 amino acids.

The chain has TRBV4-2 and TRBJ2-7; 10 positions match TRBD1. Germline CDR1 and CDR2: LGHNA and YNFKEQ. The V segment lost 3 bases and the J segment 6 bases; nucleotides outside the gene matches: 5. This CDR3 is 14 amino acids long. The CDR3 reads CASSHGQGETEQYF. The DNA of the CDR3 is TGTGCCAGCAGCCATGGACAGGGGGAAACCGAGCAGTACTTC.

The rearrangement links TRBV5-1 to TRBJ2-1, with 10 bases aligning to TRBD2. This CDR3 has 14 residues. V was clipped by 2 bases and J by 6 bases; unmatched bases: 2. Germline CDR1 is SGHRS and CDR2 is YFSETQ. CDR3 sequence (DNA): TGCGCCAGCAGCTTAGGGACTAGCGTCAATGAGCAGTTCTTC. This sequence encodes CASSLGTSVNEQFF.

The V call is TRBV7-2, the J call TRBJ2-5; 8 nucleotides align to TRBD2. The junction had 8 bases not matched to a gene; V was cut back by 3 bases and J by 5 bases. CDR1 is SGHTA, CDR2 FQGNSA, per germline. The CDR3 runs 15 residues. The CDR3 DNA reads as TGTGCCAGCAGCTTGAACGGGGGGGCAGGCGAGACCCAGTACTTC. Protein: CASSLNGGAGETQYF.

This chain uses TRBV4-1 with TRBJ1-5; D not resolved. V was trimmed by 0 bases and J by 9 bases, leaving 9 bases between them. The CDR3 has 13 residues. CDR1 MGHRA and CDR2 YSYEKL come from the germline V gene. The CDR3 nucleotides are TGCGCCAGCAGCCAAGATCTAGGGCGGCCCCAGCATTTT. As protein: CASSQDLGRPQHF.

V is TRBV14 and J is TRBJ1-6; D perhaps matches TRBD1 (6 bases). This CDR3 spans 13 amino acids. The germline CDR1 and CDR2 sequences are SGHDN and FVKESK. The ends were cut back, 4 bases at V and 12 bases at J, with 13 bases in the middle. Here the CDR3 DNA reads TGTGCCAGCAGCCGTACAGGGTGGGGACCCCTCCACTTT. It is translated as CASSRTGWGPLHF.

This chain connects TRBV9 to TRBJ1-2; a possible D gene is TRBD1 (5 bases). Between the trimmed V and J ends, which lost 8 bases and 3 bases, there was a span of 11 bases. The CDR3 spans 12 residues. CDR1 is SGDLS, CDR2 YYNGEE, per germline. CDR3 amino acids: CASKRGDYGYTF. Written as DNA, the CDR3 is TGTGCCAGTAAGAGGGGTGACTATGGCTACACCTTC.

For this clone: The same CDR3 can be traced to other DNA sequences in this sample. The chain is built from TRBV9 and TRBJ2-5; no definite D call. The CDR3 length is 14 residues. The germline V gene encodes CDR1 SGDLS and CDR2 YYNGEE. The V gene lost 0 bases and the J gene lost 0 bases, with 6 bases spanning the gap. CDR3 DNA sequence: TGTGCCAGCAGCGTAGGTGGGTACCAAGAGACCCAGTACTTC. Translating gives CASSVGGYQETQYF.

The V and J genes are TRBV19 and TRBJ1-5; D is possibly TRBD1 (5 bases). The CDR3 is made up of 17 amino acids. The V end was cut by 1 base, the J end by 3 bases, with 16 bases between. Germline V gene lookup returns CDR1 LNHDA and CDR2 SQIVND (reference sequence). Here the CDR3 DNA reads TGTGCCAGTAGTATAGGATTAGGTCGGGGGATCAATCAGCCCCAGCATTTT. This gives the protein CASSIGLGRGINQPQHF. The variable domain in full, completed from reference TRBV19 and TRBJ1-5, reads DGGITQSPKYLFRKEGQNVTLSCEQNLNHDAMYWYRQDPGQGLRLIYYSQIVNDFQKGDIAEGYSVSREKKESFPLTVTSAQKNPTAFYLCASSIGLGRGINQPQHFGDGTRLSIL.

The V gene is TRBV7-2, the J gene TRBJ2-5, with TRBD1 matching 7 bases. The germline V gene has CDR1 SGHTA and CDR2 FQGNSA. This CDR3 region has 13 residues. V was pared by 4 bases and J by 4 bases, with 3 bases of the junction left unmatched. The CDR3, as DNA: TGTGCCAGCAGCTCATACAGGGGAGAGACCCAGTACTTC. Translation gives CASSSYRGETQYF.

This chain joins TRBV5-4 and TRBJ1-4; D not resolved. This CDR3 is 15 amino acids long. In germline, CDR1 is SGHNT, CDR2 YYREEE (reference sequence). Trimming stripped 2 bases from V and 3 bases from J, with 11 bases between. The CDR3 loop reads CASSLDGSANEKLFF. CDR3 coding DNA: TGTGCCAGCAGCTTAGATGGATCTGCTAATGAAAAACTGTTTTTT.

This clone was observed once. The gene calls are TRBV6-5 and TRBJ2-1; the D gene could be TRBD1 or TRBD2 (8 bases each). Germline assignment: CDR1 MNHEY and CDR2 SVGAGI. Between the trimmed V and J ends, which lost 8 bases and 0 bases, there was a span of 14 bases. The CDR3 has 15 residues. The CDR3 reads CASRGGTGSYNEQFF. CDR3 bases: TGTGCCAGCCGGGGGGGGACAGGCTCCTACAATGAGCAGTTCTTC.

The chain recombines TRBV19 with TRBJ2-3, with 7 bases identical to TRBD2. V shed 5 bases, J shed 5 bases, and the junction held 13 bases outside the gene matches. This CDR3 contains 16 residues. The germline gives CDR1 LNHDA, CDR2 SQIVND (reference sequence). This CDR3 reads CASSRGLTASRDTQYF. CDR3 DNA: TGTGCCAGTAGTCGGGGACTAACGGCGTCCAGAGATACGCAGTATTTT.

The chain has TRBV5-6 and TRBJ1-1; TRBD1 aligns across 7 bases. V was clipped by 3 bases and J by 2 bases; unmatched bases: 7. Germline CDR1 reads SGHDT; CDR2 reads YYEEEE. The CDR3 has 15 amino acids. CDR3 amino acids: CASSWGDRVNTEAFF. DNA of the CDR3: TGTGCCAGCAGCTGGGGGGACAGAGTTAACACTGAAGCTTTCTTT.

The chain combines TRBV7-9 with TRBJ1-2, with TRBD1 as a possible D gene (5 bases). Trimming removed 3 bases from V and 5 bases from J, with 13 bases in between. This CDR3 is built from 14 residues. The germline V gene has CDR1 SEHNR and CDR2 FQNEAQ (reference sequence). The CDR3 DNA follows: TGTGCCAGCAGCTTTTCCGGGGCGGGTTATGGCTACACCTTC. This encodes CASSFSGAGYGYTF.

The chain links TRBV28 to TRBJ1-2, with TRBD1 matching over 7 bases. In germline, CDR1 is MDHEN, CDR2 SYDVKM. There are 15 residues in the CDR3. V gave up 8 bases and J gave up 6 bases; unmatched junction bases: 15. This CDR3 is CASLAGTVLGNGYTF. CDR3 sequence (DNA): TGTGCCAGCTTAGCGGGGACAGTTCTGGGGAATGGCTACACCTTC.

CDR3 sequence reads: CASSSGGADNEQFF. CDR3 DNA: TGCGCCAGTTCTAGCGGGGGGGCCGACAATGAGCAGTTCTTC. The chain employs TRBV5-1 and TRBJ2-1; 12 bases match TRBD2. After removal of 8 bases from V and 5 bases from J, the junction contained 5 bases not matched to a gene. CDR3 length equals 14 residues. The germline CDR1 and CDR2 sequences are SGHRS and YFSETQ.